A selection of T cell receptor beta chains follows, all from one sample in a study of Ad26.COV2.S vaccination and SARS-CoV-2 variants. Data came from immunoSEQ multiplex PCR; TCRdb stores just in-frame clones and leaves some out. Of 360,000 or so clones listed, around 90% are singletons. The starting material was peripheral blood, obtained in a trial of Ad26.COV2.S vaccine versus placebo. The receptors stem from a person aged 18 to 59 who received the Ad26.COV2.S COVID-19 vaccine or a placebo. CDR3s include the opening cysteine and the closing phenylalanine or tryptophan. The D gene is left open where the match is weak. The size field is filled for only some rows; it gives once, few, many or a size class.

clone_size | d_call | j_call | v_call | cdr3_nt | cdr3_aa
. | . | TRBJ1-2 | TRBV4-3 | TGCGCCAGCAGCCAAGAAGCAGGGGCAAACTATGGCTACACCTTC | CASSQEAGANYGYTF
. | . | TRBJ1-1 | TRBV3-1/TRBV3-2 | TGTGCCAGCAGCCAAGGGGCCGGGAACACTGAAGCTTTCTTT | CASSQGAGNTEAFF
. | . | TRBJ2-5 | TRBV5-5 | TGTGCCAGCAGCCAGGGATTTCAAGAGACCCAGTACTTC | CASSQGFQETQYF
few | . | TRBJ1-1 | TRBV6-5 | TGTGCCAGCAGTCCCGGGACGTTGAACACTGAAGCTTTCTTT | CASSPGTLNTEAFF
. | . | TRBJ1-4 | TRBV7-9 | TGTGCCAGCAGCTTCATACAGGGAGGGGAACTGTTTTTT | CASSFIQGGELFF
. | TRBD1 | TRBJ2-3 | TRBV11-1 | TGTGCCAGCAGCTCGGACAGGGCCCGAGGTACGCAGTATTTT | CASSSDRARGTQYF
. | . | TRBJ1-2 | TRBV7-3 | TGTGCCAGCAGCCCTAACCACGGGGCTGGCTATGGCTACACCTTC | CASSPNHGAGYGYTF
. | . | TRBJ2-6 | TRBV7-9 | TGTGCCAGCAGCTTAGCGGGGGTCTCTGGGGCCAACGTCCTGACTTTC | CASSLAGVSGANVLTF
. | TRBD1 | TRBJ1-5 | TRBV15 | TGTGCCACCAGCAGACTGGACAGGGAAGTAAATCAGCCCCAGCATTTT | CATSRLDREVNQPQHF
. | TRBD2 | TRBJ2-1 | TRBV24-1 | TGTGCCACCAGTGATGTCGGGGGGGGGAATGAGCAGTTCTTC | CATSDVGGGNEQFF
few | . | TRBJ1-5 | TRBV4-1 | TGCGCCAGCAGCCAACCGGGAACAAGTCAGCCCCAGCATTTT | CASSQPGTSQPQHF
. | . | TRBJ1-6 | TRBV7-3 | TGTGCCAGCAGCCTCCAAGGACACTCAAATAATTCACCCCTCCACTTT | CASSLQGHSNNSPLHF
. | . | TRBJ2-7 | TRBV4-3 | TGCGCCAGCAGCCAAGGGGCAGGGGTGGGCGAGCAGTACTTC | CASSQGAGVGEQYF
. | TRBD2 | TRBJ2-3 | TRBV11-2 | TGTGCCAGCAGCTTACTACGGGGGGGGAAAACAGATACGCAGTATTTT | CASSLLRGGKTDTQYF
. | TRBD1 | TRBJ2-3 | TRBV5-4 | TGTGCCAGCAACGAAGTTGGCAGGGGGACAGATACGCAGTATTTT | CASNEVGRGTDTQYF
. | . | TRBJ1-1 | TRBV21-1 | TGTGCCAGCACCCCAGAGCAGGGTCTGGGGACTGAAGCTTTCTTT | CASTPEQGLGTEAFF
. | TRBD1 | TRBJ2-2 | TRBV7-9 | TGTGCCAGCAGCCCAAACCTATTATTTCAGGGGGATACCGGGGAGCTGTTTTTT | CASSPNLLFQGDTGELFF
. | TRBD2 | TRBJ2-3 | TRBV5-1 | TGCGCCAGCAGCTTGGAAGCTAGCGGGGGTATGAATACGCAGTATTTT | CASSLEASGGMNTQYF
. | TRBD1 | TRBJ1-1 | TRBV9 | TGTGCCAGCAGCGCCGCCACGACAGGGAGTTACACTGAAGCTTTCTTT | CASSAATTGSYTEAFF
. | . | TRBJ1-5 | TRBV2 | TGTGCCAGCAGTGAAGAGACAGTTCGCAATCAGCCCCAGCATTTT | CASSEETVRNQPQHF
. | . | TRBJ2-7 | TRBV6-5 | TGTGCCAGCAGTACAGCCGGAGCCTACGAGCAGTACTTC | CASSTAGAYEQYF
. | . | TRBJ2-2 | TRBV5-1 | TGCGCCAGCAGCTTGAATGGGATCACCGGGGAGCTGTTTTTT | CASSLNGITGELFF
. | . | TRBJ2-3 | TRBV6-6 | TGTGCCAGCAGTTACCCGGACAGCACAGATACGCAGTATTTT | CASSYPDSTDTQYF
. | TRBD1 | TRBJ2-2 | TRBV5-6 | TGTGCCAGCAGCTCCCTACGGGACAGGGGAGTTTACAACGGGGAGCTGTTTTTT | CASSSLRDRGVYNGELFF
once | . | TRBJ1-2 | TRBV7-8 | TGTGCCAGCAGCTTAGTATATGGTCCAGGGAATGGCTACACCTTC | CASSLVYGPGNGYTF
. | . | TRBJ1-1 | TRBV6-5 | TGTGCCAGCAGTTACTCGACGGGAAGGGTTACTGAAGCTTTCTTT | CASSYSTGRVTEAFF
. | . | TRBJ1-2 | TRBV11-2 | TGTGCCAGCAGCTTAGGGGGAATTTCAAACTATGGCTACACCTTC | CASSLGGISNYGYTF
. | . | TRBJ2-3 | TRBV5-4 | TGTGCCAGCAGCCTGACTGAGCGGGCAGATACGCAGTATTTT | CASSLTERADTQYF
few | . | TRBJ1-1 | TRBV7-9 | TGTGCCAGCAGCTTAGAGGGTATGAACACTGAAGCTTTCTTT | CASSLEGMNTEAFF
. | . | TRBJ2-5 | TRBV7-9 | TGTGCCAGCAGCCCCACCTGGCAGCTCTCCCAAGAGACCCAGTACTTC | CASSPTWQLSQETQYF
few | . | TRBJ1-1 | TRBV18 | TGTGCCAGCTCACGTCGGGACATGGACACTGAAGCTTTCTTT | CASSRRDMDTEAFF
few | . | TRBJ1-2 | TRBV6-5 | TGTGCCAGCTGGTGGGACTATGGCTACACCTTC | CASWWDYGYTF
. | . | TRBJ1-1 | TRBV29-1 | TGCAGCGTTGAAGAGGGGGGGGTCACTGAAGCTTTCTTT | CSVEEGGVTEAFF
. | TRBD2 | TRBJ2-1 | TRBV7-3 | TGTGCCAGCAGCCCTAGCGGGGGGGCCTATGAGCAGTTCTTC | CASSPSGGAYEQFF
. | . | TRBJ2-3 | TRBV6-1 | TGTGCCAGCAGTGAACCCTACACAGATACGCAGTATTTT | CASSEPYTDTQYF
. | . | TRBJ1-2 | TRBV7-2 | TGTGCCAGCAGCTCAAAACGGGGGGGGAACTATGGCTACACCTTC | CASSSKRGGNYGYTF
. | . | TRBJ2-1 | TRBV9 | TGTGCCAGCAGCGTAGGAGGGGGGACCTACAATGAGCAGTTCTTC | CASSVGGGTYNEQFF
. | . | TRBJ1-1 | TRBV6-5 | TGTGCCAGCAGATTAAAGGGCTCGAACACTGAAGCTTTCTTT | CASRLKGSNTEAFF
. | . | TRBJ1-4 | TRBV28 | TGTGCCAGCAGTTTATTATCGGGTCAACGGGTAAAACTGTTTTTT | CASSLLSGQRVKLFF
. | . | TRBJ1-2 | TRBV2 | TGTGCCAGCAGTGAAGTCCTGGGAGTAGATGGCTACACCTTC | CASSEVLGVDGYTF